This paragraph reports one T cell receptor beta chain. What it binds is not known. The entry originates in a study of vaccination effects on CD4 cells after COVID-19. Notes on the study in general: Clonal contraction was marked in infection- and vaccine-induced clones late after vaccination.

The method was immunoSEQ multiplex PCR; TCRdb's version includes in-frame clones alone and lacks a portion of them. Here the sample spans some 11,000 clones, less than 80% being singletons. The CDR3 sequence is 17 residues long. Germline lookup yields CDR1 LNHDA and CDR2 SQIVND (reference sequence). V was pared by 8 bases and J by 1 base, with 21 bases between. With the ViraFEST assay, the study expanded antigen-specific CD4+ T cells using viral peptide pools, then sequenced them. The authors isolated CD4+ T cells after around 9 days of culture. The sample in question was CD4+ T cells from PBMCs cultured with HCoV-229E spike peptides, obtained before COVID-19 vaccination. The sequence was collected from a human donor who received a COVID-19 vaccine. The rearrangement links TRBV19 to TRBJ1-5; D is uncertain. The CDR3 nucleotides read TGTGCCAGTCGGACTGTGTGGCACCCCGAAAGCAATCAGCCCCAGCATTTT. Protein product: CASRTVWHPESNQPQHF.